The 18 T cell receptor beta chains reported below all come from one sample, sequenced in a study of cytomegalovirus exposure and HLA in healthy donors. Primers included in the PCR were 60 Vbeta and 13 Jbeta primers. Sequencing was performed with immunoSEQ multiplex PCR; in TCRdb, only in-frame clones are kept and a portion is missing. In the table there are around 150,000 clones, about 75% of which are singletons. Material for sequencing was PBMCs. These receptors came from a woman aged 40 to 50 in good health and CMV-seropositive.

This chain joins TRBV16 and TRBJ1-1; D is unclear. The germline V and J ends were trimmed by 2 bases and 1 base, with 8 bases remaining between them. Looked up from germline, CDR1 is KGHSY and CDR2 is FQNENV. The CDR3 consists of 14 residues. In nucleotides, the CDR3 is TGTGCCAGCAGCCAACGGGAGTCGAACACTGAAGCTTTCTTT. Translation gives CASSQRESNTEAFF.

The chain is built from TRBV28 and TRBJ1-5; TRBD1 aligns across 7 bases. V shed 10 bases, J shed 4 bases, and the junction held 7 bases outside the gene matches. The germline V gene encodes CDR1 MDHEN and CDR2 SYDVKM. The CDR3 extends over 13 amino acids. The CDR3 is CATLLTGNQPQHF. CDR3 nucleotides: TGTGCCACCCTCCTGACAGGGAATCAGCCCCAGCATTTT.

V is TRBV7-2 and J is TRBJ1-5; 10 bases match TRBD1. J gave up 4 bases and V 4 bases, and 1 base lay outside the gene matches. The CDR3 is made up of 14 amino acids. Germline values: CDR1 SGHTA, CDR2 FQGNSA. The CDR3 loop is CASSWTGGNQPQHF. CDR3 sequence (DNA): TGTGCCAGCAGCTGGACAGGGGGGAATCAGCCCCAGCATTTT.

V is TRBV9 and J is TRBJ2-7; tentative D call: TRBD2 (6 bases). Germline-derived CDR1 and CDR2 are SGDLS and YYNGEE. CDR3 size: 13 residues. The germline V and J ends were trimmed by 0 bases and 5 bases, with 9 bases remaining between them. The CDR3 region has the DNA TGTGCCAGCAGCGTAGGGGGGGATAACGAGCAGTACTTC. This sequence encodes CASSVGGDNEQYF. The complete variable domain, with remaining parts taken from reference TRBV9 and TRBJ2-7, reads DSGVTQTPKHLITATGQRVTLRCSPRSGDLSVYWYQQSLDQGLQFLIQYYNGEERAKGNILERFSAQQFPDLHSELNLSSLELGDSALYFCASSVGGDNEQYFGPGTRLTVT.

The chain carries TRBV5-1 and TRBJ2-5, with 10 nucleotides matching TRBD1. V shed 2 bases and J 5 bases; nucleotides not matched to a gene: 9. CDR3 size: 16 residues. Germline CDR1 is SGHRS and CDR2 is YFSETQ. CDR3 loop: CASSFVNPGQGETQYF. In nucleotides, the CDR3 is TGCGCCAGCAGCTTCGTAAACCCGGGACAGGGGGAGACCCAGTACTTC.

The chain is built from TRBV30 and TRBJ2-1; D might be TRBD2 (6 bases). The germline V gene encodes CDR1 GTSNPN and CDR2 SVGIG (reference sequence). V dropped 4 bases and J dropped 5 bases, with 24 bases sitting between them. This CDR3 has 17 amino acids. CDR3 coding DNA: TGTGCCTGGAATCTACCTGGGGCGGGAACTACGAACAATGAGCAGTTCTTC. Its protein is CAWNLPGAGTTNNEQFF. Full variable domain (remainder filled in from reference TRBV30 and TRBJ2-1): SQTIHQWPATLVQPVGSPLSLECTVEGTSNPNLYWYRQAAGRGLQLLFYSVGIGQISSEVPQNLSASRPQDRQFILSSKKLLLSDSGFYLCAWNLPGAGTTNNEQFFGPGTRLTVL.

The chain couples TRBV28 to TRBJ2-5, with D possibly TRBD2 on 6 matching bases. Germline values: CDR1 MDHEN, CDR2 SYDVKM. CDR3 length: 15 amino acids. The germline V and J ends were trimmed by 6 bases and 0 bases, with 14 bases remaining between them. The DNA for the CDR3 is TGTGCCAGCAGCCGAACGGCGGGATACCAAGAGACCCAGTACTTC. Translated, it gives CASSRTAGYQETQYF.

The chain combines TRBV27 with TRBJ2-7; 11 nucleotides agree with TRBD1. Germline lookup yields CDR1 MNHEY and CDR2 SMNVEV (reference sequence). This CDR3 spans 17 amino acids. The V and J ends lost 8 bases and 4 bases, in that order; junction bases with no gene match: 16. The CDR3 bases are TGTGCCAGCTCCTTTTTGAGGACAGGGGGCTCAAAGTACGAGCAGTACTTC. Amino acids: CASSFLRTGGSKYEQYF.

The chain joins TRBV28 to TRBJ2-7, with 10 nucleotides matching TRBD1. CDR3 size: 15 residues. After removal of 8 bases from V and 2 bases from J, the junction contained 9 bases not matched to a gene. The germline V gene encodes CDR1 MDHEN and CDR2 SYDVKM. The CDR3 coding sequence is TGTGCCAGCGGGACGGCCGGGACAGGGGCCTACGAGCAGTACTTC. Its translation: CASGTAGTGAYEQYF.

Only a few counts were recorded for this clone. CDR3 protein: CASSPARFYEQYF. The CDR3 nucleotides read TGTGCCAGCAGTCCGGCTAGATTCTACGAGCAGTACTTC. The genes are TRBV6-1 and TRBJ2-7; D is unclear. Trimming cost V 5 bases and J 3 bases, with 11 bases left between them. There are 13 residues in the CDR3. Germline loops: CDR1 MNHNS, CDR2 SASEGT.

J is TRBJ1-2 and V is TRBV5-4; TRBD1 is a possible D gene (5 bases). Per germline, CDR1 SGHNT and CDR2 YYREEE (reference sequence). V was clipped by 4 bases and J by 4 bases, with 11 bases between them. The CDR3 extends over 13 amino acids. CDR3 region: CASSPGLGYGYTF. CDR3 sequence (DNA): TGTGCCAGCAGCCCAGGGCTGGGCTATGGCTACACCTTC.

V is TRBV5-4 and J is TRBJ2-5, with unresolved D. V lost 2 bases and J lost 2, with 7 bases in between. CDR3 length: 13 residues. Germline-derived CDR1 and CDR2 are SGHNT and YYREEE (reference sequence). Here the CDR3 reads CASSFLPQETQYF. CDR3 in DNA: TGTGCCAGCAGCTTCCTTCCTCAAGAGACCCAGTACTTC.

V gene TRBV12-5 combines with J gene TRBJ2-5; a weak D match, TRBD2 (7 bases). The V and J ends lost 1 base and 8 bases respectively, with 20 bases between them. This CDR3 has 16 residues. The germline CDR1 and CDR2 sequences are LGHNT and FRNRAP. The CDR3 nucleotides read TGTGCTAGTGGTTTGGAGGGGGGTGGGGCGGGAGAAACCCAGTACTTC. Translation gives CASGLEGGGAGETQYF. Full variable domain (outside the CDR3, taken from reference TRBV12-5 and TRBJ2-5): DARVTQTPRHKVTEMGQEVTMRCQPILGHNTVFWYRQTMMQGLELLAYFRNRAPLDDSGMPKDRFSAEMPDATLATLKIQPSEPRDSAVYFCASGLEGGGAGETQYFGPGTRLLVL.

The gene calls are TRBV5-4 and TRBJ2-7, with D perhaps TRBD2 (5 bases). The CDR3 has 14 amino acids. Germline V lookup: CDR1 SGHNT, CDR2 YYREEE (reference sequence). V was trimmed by 4 bases and J by 6 bases, leaving 17 bases between them. CDR3 bases: TGTGCCAGCAGCCCCCGACTACTACCGACCGAGCAGTACTTC. As protein: CASSPRLLPTEQYF.

The chain is built from TRBV11-1 and TRBJ1-1; maybe TRBD1 (6 bases). Trimming cost V 5 bases and J 5 bases, with 15 bases left between them. The CDR3 has 14 residues. Germline V gene sequence: CDR1 SGHAT, CDR2 FQDESV (reference sequence). The CDR3 DNA follows: TGTGCCAGCAGCCGAGCAACAGGGAGTACTGAAGCTTTCTTT. This sequence encodes CASSRATGSTEAFF.

The chain links TRBV28 to TRBJ1-1; D not certain. The CDR3 has 15 amino acids. V lost 4 bases and J 1 base, leaving 13 bases between the germline ends. Looked up from germline, CDR1 is MDHEN and CDR2 is SYDVKM. The CDR3 region is CASSSPPPSNTEAFF. As DNA, the CDR3 is TGTGCCAGCAGTTCCCCTCCCCCCTCGAACACTGAAGCTTTCTTT. The variable domain in full, completed from reference TRBV28 and TRBJ1-1, reads DVKVTQSSRYLVKRTGEKVFLECVQDMDHENMFWYRQDPGLGLRLIYFSYDVKMKEKGDIPEGYSVSREKKERFSLILESASTNQTSMYLCASSSPPPSNTEAFFGQGTRLTVV.

In this sample, this clone turned up once. In nucleotides, the CDR3 is TGTGCCAGCAGCCTGACAGGGGGTGAAAAACTGTTTTTT. Its protein product is CASSLTGGEKLFF. This sequence joins TRBV11-2 and TRBJ1-4; 9 positions match TRBD1. The CDR3 consists of 13 residues. Germline V lookup: CDR1 SGHAT, CDR2 FQNNGV. V dropped 5 bases and J dropped 7; count of bases not matched to a gene: 2.

This clone was seen only a few times. The V and J genes are TRBV10-2 and TRBJ2-3; no reliable D call. The CDR3 extends over 11 amino acids. The germline V and J ends were trimmed by 6 bases and 6 bases, with 7 bases remaining between them. CDR1 is WSHSY and CDR2 is SAAADI in the germline V gene. The CDR3 sequence: CASSPVDTQYF. CDR3 DNA sequence: TGCGCCAGCAGCCCAGTGGATACGCAGTATTTT.